Listed here is a single T cell receptor (beta chain). This entry belongs to a study of CD8+CD57+ T cells in acquired aplastic anemia. Study as a whole: Sorted CD4+ and CD8+ cells gave a mean 3.2 ug DNA, range roughly 0.19 to 30 ug.

Trimming cost V 6 bases and J 1 base; bases outside gene matches: 5. The CDR3 runs 14 residues. Template material for TCR beta VDJ and CDR3 profiling consisted of genomic DNA. TCRdb fed the reads into MiXCR, producing one record per CDR3 protein. The sample comprises fewer than 45,000 distinct CDR3 sequences, around 82% of which are singletons, and 22% rests with the top ten. The sample comprised sorted CD4+, CD8+, or CD8+CD57+ T cells (not recorded which) from PBMCs. The clonotype comes from a human donor in good health, serving as a control. The chain employs TRBV12-3 or TRBV12-4 and TRBJ2-5; 7 bases are shared with TRBD1. CDR3 bases: TGTGCCAGCAGCTCGGGACAGCTCCAAGAGACCCAGTACTTC. It codes for CASSSGQLQETQYF.